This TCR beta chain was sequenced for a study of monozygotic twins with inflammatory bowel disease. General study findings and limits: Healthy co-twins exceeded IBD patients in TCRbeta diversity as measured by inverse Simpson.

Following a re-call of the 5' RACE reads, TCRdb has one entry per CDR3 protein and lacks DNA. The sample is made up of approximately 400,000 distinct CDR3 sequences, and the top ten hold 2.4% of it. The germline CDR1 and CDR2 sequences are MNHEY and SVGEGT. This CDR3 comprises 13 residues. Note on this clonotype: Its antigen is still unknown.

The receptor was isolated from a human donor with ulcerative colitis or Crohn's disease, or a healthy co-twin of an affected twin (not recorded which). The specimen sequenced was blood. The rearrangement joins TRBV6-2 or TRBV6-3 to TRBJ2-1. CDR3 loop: CASHTDKNNEQFF.